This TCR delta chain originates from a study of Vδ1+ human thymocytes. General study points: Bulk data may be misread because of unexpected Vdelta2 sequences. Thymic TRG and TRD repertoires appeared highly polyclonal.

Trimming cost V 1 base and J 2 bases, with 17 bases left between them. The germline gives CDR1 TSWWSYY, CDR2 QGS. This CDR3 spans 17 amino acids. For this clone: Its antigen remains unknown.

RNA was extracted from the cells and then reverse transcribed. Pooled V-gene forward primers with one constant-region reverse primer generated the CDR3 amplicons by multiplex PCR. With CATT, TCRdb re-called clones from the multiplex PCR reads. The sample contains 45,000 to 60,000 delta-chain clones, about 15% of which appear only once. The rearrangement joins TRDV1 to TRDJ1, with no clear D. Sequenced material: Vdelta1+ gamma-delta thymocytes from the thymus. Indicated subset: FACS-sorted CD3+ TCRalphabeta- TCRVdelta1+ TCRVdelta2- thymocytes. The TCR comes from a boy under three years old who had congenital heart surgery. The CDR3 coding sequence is TGTGCTCTTGGGGAACACCCCCGGGTAGGATGGACCGATAAACTCATCTTT. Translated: CALGEHPRVGWTDKLIF.